Each of the 3 T cell receptor beta chains below was sequenced from the same sample in a study of cytomegalovirus exposure and HLA in healthy donors. The table came from immunoSEQ multiplex PCR; TCRdb's copy has only in-frame clones and leaves some out. The data hold 100,000 to 150,000 clones, with roughly 89% observed a single time. Sample: PBMCs. The receptor source for this set is a woman between 18 and 29 years old in good health and CMV-seronegative.

The chain combines TRBV6-4 with TRBJ2-1, with D possibly matching TRBD1 (5 bases). CDR1 MRHNA and CDR2 SNTAGT come from the germline V gene. Trimming removed 0 bases at V and 0 bases at J, with 9 bases between. This CDR3 is built from 16 residues. Here the CDR3 reads CASSDSRQSSYNEQFF. CDR3 nucleotide sequence: TGTGCCAGCAGTGACTCCCGACAGAGCTCCTACAATGAGCAGTTCTTC.

The CDR3 nucleotides are TGCGCCAGCAGCTTGGACGGACTCGTATACAATGAGCAGTTCTTC. Encoded protein: CASSLDGLVYNEQFF. The chain couples TRBV5-1 to TRBJ2-1; perhaps TRBD2 as D (5 bases). This CDR3 has 15 amino acids. The V end lost 0 bases, the J end lost 4 bases, and 11 bases lay between the germline ends. The V gene's germline CDR1 is SGHRS and CDR2 YFSETQ.

This clone appeared a few times. The rearrangement uses TRBV5-1 and TRBJ1-1; possibly TRBD1 for D (5 bases). Germline-derived CDR1 and CDR2 are SGHRS and YFSETQ. Trimming took 10 bases from V and 1 from J, leaving 11 bases between them. The CDR3 spans 12 residues. CDR3 coding DNA: TGCGCCTGCCAGGACAAGAACACTGAAGCTTTCTTT. It codes for CACQDKNTEAFF.